This entry lists 32 T cell receptor beta chains sequenced from one sample in a study of T-cell reconstitution after alpha-beta-depleted transplantation in children. Preparing the TCRbeta library involved the use of unique molecular identifiers. TCRdb reanalysed the PCR reads using MiXCR and keeps one entry per CDR3 protein. The sample carries roughly 110,000 distinct CDR3 sequences, around 10% recorded once. The material was PBMCs, obtained before TCRalphabeta/CD19-depleted stem cell transplant. Receptor source: a boy aged 2 to 10 with acute lymphoblastic leukemia, due to receive a stem cell transplant.

This clonotype was counted at least ten times. The rearrangement links TRBV2 to TRBJ1-1; D remains unclear. Trimming shortened V by 10 bases and J by 1 base, and 13 bases separated the two germline ends. CDR1 SNHLY and CDR2 FYNNEI come from the germline V gene. CDR3 length equals 13 residues. The CDR3 loop reads CATERAENTEAFF. The CDR3 region has the DNA TGTGCCACCGAGAGGGCAGAGAACACTGAAGCTTTCTTT.

This clonotype was observed a handful of times. As DNA, the CDR3 is TGTGCCAGCAGCGTAGCCTCTGGGGACGCGTGGGAGACCCAGTACTTC. Its translation: CASSVASGDAWETQYF. This sequence joins TRBV9 and TRBJ2-5, with D tentatively TRBD1 or TRBD2 (5 bases each). CDR3 size: 16 residues. Germline CDR1 and CDR2: SGDLS and YYNGEE. Deletions cut 0 bases from V and 5 bases from J, with 17 bases between.

This clonotype was counted many times. The chain uses TRBV6-5 and TRBJ1-1; weak D call: TRBD1 (5 bases). This CDR3 comprises 13 residues. Trimming removed 2 bases from V and 4 bases from J, with 8 bases in between. CDR1 and CDR2 (germline): MNHEY, SVGAGI. The CDR3 is CASSYGGFTEAFF. DNA of the CDR3: TGTGCCAGCAGTTACGGGGGTTTCACTGAAGCTTTCTTT.

V and J are TRBV5-5 and TRBJ2-1, with a weak D call TRBD1 (6 bases). The germline gives CDR1 SGHKS, CDR2 YYEKEE (reference sequence). V lost 1 base, J lost 5 bases, and 10 bases lay in between. The CDR3 is made up of 14 amino acids. The CDR3 bases are TGTGCCAGCAGCTTGAGGACAGAGAACAATGAGCAGTTCTTC. This translates into CASSLRTENNEQFF.

This clonotype has more than one count but fewer than ten. The chain joins TRBV6-5 to TRBJ2-1; 14 bases match TRBD2. Germline V gene data show CDR1 as MNHEY and CDR2 as SVGAGI. The CDR3 is made up of 16 amino acids. The V segment lost 0 bases and the J segment 7 bases; nucleotides outside the gene matches: 2. The DNA of the CDR3 is TGTGCCAGCAGTTACTCGGGACTAGCGGGAGAAAATGAGCAGTTCTTC. It is translated as CASSYSGLAGENEQFF.

This clonotype was seen many times. The V call is TRBV20-1, the J call TRBJ2-3; 9 bases match TRBD2. Germline V lookup: CDR1 DFQATT, CDR2 SNEGSKA (reference sequence). This CDR3 contains 17 residues. The V and J ends lost 0 bases and 2 bases, in that order; junction bases with no gene match: 9. The CDR3 is CSARDLLAGSVTDTQYF. The CDR3 nucleotides are TGCAGTGCTAGAGACCTCCTAGCGGGGTCGGTCACAGATACGCAGTATTTT.

The chain links TRBV12-3 or TRBV12-4 to TRBJ2-1; maybe TRBD2 (5 bases). Trimming shortened V by 5 bases and J by 8 bases, and 25 bases separated the two germline ends. There are 17 residues in the CDR3. The CDR3 loop reads CASSPPTTRLYGYEQFF. The CDR3 coding sequence is TGTGCCAGCAGTCCACCGACTACCAGATTATATGGTTATGAGCAGTTCTTC.

This clonotype was seen a handful of times. This rearrangement joins TRBV5-6 to TRBJ2-7, with D possibly matching TRBD1 (6 bases). From germline, CDR1 is SGHDT and CDR2 YYEEEE. This CDR3 contains 13 residues. The V and J ends lost 4 bases and 3 bases respectively, with 11 bases between them. CDR3 in amino acids: CASSRDRSYEQYF. Here the CDR3 DNA reads TGTGCCAGCAGCCGAGACAGGAGCTACGAGCAGTACTTC. The full variable domain, rest sourced from reference TRBV5-6 and TRBJ2-7, is DAGVTQSPTHLIKTRGQQVTLRCSPKSGHDTVSWYQQALGQGPQFIFQYYEEEERQRGNFPDRFSGHQFPNYSSELNVNALLLGDSALYLCASSRDRSYEQYFGPGTRLTVT.

This clonotype was seen a few times. The chain couples TRBV27 to TRBJ2-1; D possibly corresponds to TRBD2 (6 bases). The V end lost 3 bases, the J end lost 3 bases, and 9 bases lay between the germline ends. Germline V CDR1 and CDR2: MNHEY, SMNVEV (reference sequence). The CDR3 loop spans 14 amino acids. The CDR3 DNA reads TGTGCCAGCAGTTTTAGCGGACACTACAATGAGCAGTTCTTC. Protein: CASSFSGHYNEQFF.

The chain employs TRBV9 and TRBJ1-1, with D possibly being TRBD1 (5 bases). Germline loops: CDR1 SGDLS, CDR2 YYNGEE. V shed 4 bases and J shed 3 bases, with 13 bases lying between them. The CDR3 extends over 14 amino acids. For the CDR3, the DNA is TGTGCCAGCAGCTTCGGACCGGGGGACACTGAAGCTTTCTTT. It encodes CASSFGPGDTEAFF.

The chain recombines TRBV2 with TRBJ2-2, with 7 positions matching TRBD1. The CDR3 is made up of 15 amino acids. CDR1 is SNHLY and CDR2 is FYNNEI in the germline V gene. Unmatched junction bases numbered 5, after V lost 6 bases and J lost 1 base. The CDR3, as DNA: TGTGCCAGCAGAGCCGGGACAGTGAACACCGGGGAGCTGTTTTTT. Amino acid sequence: CASRAGTVNTGELFF.

This clonotype was counted a few times. The DNA of the CDR3 is TGCAGTGCTAGAGTTAAGCCCAGGAGCTCCTACGAGCAGTACTTC. It specifies CSARVKPRSSYEQYF. The chain joins TRBV20-1 to TRBJ2-7, with unresolved D. Germline assignment: CDR1 DFQATT and CDR2 SNEGSKA (reference sequence). The V gene lost 1 base and the J gene lost 0 bases, with 13 bases spanning the gap. There are 15 residues in the CDR3.

The chain joins TRBV5-1 to TRBJ1-1; D is perhaps TRBD1 (5 bases). The germline V gene encodes CDR1 SGHRS and CDR2 YFSETQ. Trimming pared 2 bases from V and 1 base from J, leaving 12 bases between. The CDR3 covers 15 residues. CDR3 bases: TGCGCCAGCAGCTTTAGGCCAGGGACGAACACTGAAGCTTTCTTT. Residues: CASSFRPGTNTEAFF.

This clonotype was counted many times. The chain has TRBV5-1 and TRBJ2-7, with 7 bases matching TRBD2. Germline CDR1 reads SGHRS; CDR2 reads YFSETQ. This CDR3 spans 15 amino acids. The V segment lost 7 bases and the J segment 3 bases; nucleotides outside the gene matches: 13. In DNA, the CDR3 is TGCGCCAGCGCCAAAGGGACTACGGGACGCTACGAGCAGTACTTC. Protein sequence: CASAKGTTGRYEQYF.

This clonotype was counted between two and nine times. The J gene is TRBJ1-2, the V gene TRBV24-1; D is unresolved. V was cut by 3 bases and J by 4 bases, with 11 bases left in between. The germline gives CDR1 KGHDR, CDR2 SFDVKD. This CDR3 comprises 14 residues. This chain's CDR3 is CATSDVPRRYGYTF. DNA for the CDR3: TGTGCCACCAGTGATGTCCCGAGGCGCTATGGCTACACCTTC.

This clonotype was picked up a small number of times. This chain joins TRBV20-1 and TRBJ1-1, with D possibly matching TRBD1 (5 bases). Looked up from germline, CDR1 is DFQATT and CDR2 is SNEGSKA (reference sequence). This CDR3 contains 15 residues. Between the trimmed V and J ends, which lost 3 bases and 4 bases, there was a span of 18 bases. In nucleotides, the CDR3 is TGCAGTGCTAGGGGGGTAGGGAGGGGTGGCACTGAAGCTTTCTTT. Its protein is CSARGVGRGGTEAFF.

This clonotype showed up many times. The chain recombines TRBV13 with TRBJ1-1; D remains ambiguous. Germline CDR1 and CDR2: PRHDT and FYEKMQ (reference sequence). The CDR3 totals 13 residues. V gave up 5 bases and J gave up 0 bases, with 7 bases separating them. The CDR3 DNA reads as TGTGCCAGCAGCAGGACCGTGAACACTGAAGCTTTCTTT. It specifies CASSRTVNTEAFF.

This chain uses TRBV13 with TRBJ2-2; TRBD2 agrees at 11 bases. The germline V gene encodes CDR1 PRHDT and CDR2 FYEKMQ (reference sequence). The CDR3 totals 17 residues. The V gene end was trimmed by 3 bases and the J gene end by 10 bases; junction bases not matched to a gene: 13. The DNA for the CDR3 is TGTGCCAGCAGCTTGGTAGCGGGAGGGTCTAAACCGGCGGAGCTGTTTTTT. It is translated as CASSLVAGGSKPAELFF.

This sequence joins TRBV12-3 or TRBV12-4 and TRBJ2-1; 14 positions agree with TRBD2. V shed 6 bases and J 12 bases; nucleotides not matched to a gene: 10. This CDR3 comprises 15 residues. The CDR3 DNA is TGTGCCAGCAGGAAGGGGACTAGCGGGAGATGGAGGCAGTTCTTC. Protein product: CASRKGTSGRWRQFF.

The CDR3 is CASSLRLAGITNEQFF. CDR3 DNA sequence: TGTGCCAGCAGCTTACGTCTAGCGGGAATTACCAATGAGCAGTTCTTC. V usage is TRBV7-2 and J usage is TRBJ2-1; 9 bases are a match to TRBD2. The germline V gene has CDR1 SGHTA and CDR2 FQGNSA. The CDR3 is made up of 16 amino acids. Trimming at V came to 2 bases and at J to 6 bases, leaving 8 bases not matched to a gene. Full variable domain (missing parts from reference TRBV7-2 and TRBJ2-1): GAGVSQSPSNKVTEKGKDVELRCDPISGHTALYWYRQSLGQGLEFLIYFQGNSAPDKSGLPSDRFSAERTGGSVSTLTIQRTQQEDSAVYLCASSLRLAGITNEQFFGPGTRLTVL.

This sequence joins TRBV20-1 and TRBJ2-7; D is unclear. The ends were cut back, 5 bases at V and 6 bases at J, with 11 bases in the middle. The CDR3 runs 11 residues. From germline, CDR1 is DFQATT and CDR2 SNEGSKA (reference sequence). The DNA of the CDR3 is TGCAGTGCTCCGGAACTGGGCGAGCAGTACTTC. This gives the protein CSAPELGEQYF.

This clonotype was found many times. This rearrangement joins TRBV20-1 to TRBJ1-6, with D possibly TRBD1 on 5 matching bases. CDR3 length: 16 amino acids. CDR1 is DFQATT, CDR2 SNEGSKA, per germline (reference sequence). V lost 6 bases and J lost 6, with 21 bases in between. The CDR3 DNA sequence: TGCAGTGCGCCCTTCTCGGCAGGGCCTCCTAATTCACCCCTCCACTTT. As protein: CSAPFSAGPPNSPLHF.

This clonotype has only a few counts. This chain joins TRBV25-1 and TRBJ1-6, with D unclear. The CDR3 consists of 13 residues. Germline V CDR1 and CDR2: MGHDK, SYGVNS. V lost 3 bases and J lost 9, with 9 bases in between. Here the CDR3 reads CASSESPISPLHF. The DNA of the CDR3 is TGTGCCAGCAGTGAGTCCCCGATTTCACCCCTCCACTTT. Supplemented by reference TRBV25-1 and TRBJ1-6, the full variable domain reads EADIYQTPRYLVIGTGKKITLECSQTMGHDKMYWYQQDPGMELHLIHYSYGVNSTEKGDLSSESTVSRIRTEHFPLTLESARPSHTSQYLCASSESPISPLHFGNGTRLTVT.

This chain connects TRBV28 to TRBJ2-7, with D unresolved. The CDR3 has 14 residues. V lost 5 bases and J lost 5, with 16 bases in between. Germline loops: CDR1 MDHEN, CDR2 SYDVKM. Here the CDR3 reads CASSPLRAADEQYF. For the CDR3, the DNA is TGTGCCAGCAGTCCCCTAAGGGCCGCCGACGAGCAGTACTTC.

This clonotype was observed a few times. The chain joins TRBV3-1 to TRBJ2-1, with D possibly matching TRBD1 (6 bases). Germline CDR1 is LGHDT and CDR2 is YNNKEL (reference sequence). Trimming left V 0 bases short and J 3 bases short, with 15 bases between. This CDR3 is 17 amino acids long. CDR3 DNA: TGTGCCAGCAGCCAAGAATGGGGCAGGGGTGGCTACAATGAGCAGTTCTTC. It is translated as CASSQEWGRGGYNEQFF.

This clonotype was seen repeatedly, ten times or more. CDR3 region: CASSDLGEGDNEQFF. CDR3 DNA sequence: TGCGCCAGCAGTGATTTGGGGGAGGGGGACAATGAGCAGTTCTTC. V and J are TRBV10-1 and TRBJ2-1; D may be TRBD2 (7 bases). The CDR3 contains 15 residues. The V end was cut by 3 bases, the J end by 5 bases, with 14 bases between. From germline, CDR1 is WNHNN and CDR2 SYGVQD (reference sequence).

This clonotype was counted between two and nine times. The gene calls are TRBV5-1 and TRBJ2-7; 7 nucleotides match TRBD1. The CDR3 consists of 15 residues. V shed 6 bases and J 2 bases; nucleotides not matched to a gene: 11. Germline V CDR1 and CDR2: SGHRS, YFSETQ. In nucleotides, the CDR3 is TGCGCCAGCACCCCTAGCTCGACAGGGCCCTACGAGCAGTACTTC. It yields the protein CASTPSSTGPYEQYF.

This clonotype was seen many times. The chain links TRBV5-1 to TRBJ2-7, with 9 bases that match TRBD2. Trimming took 1 base from V and 4 from J; bases not matched to a gene: 6. The germline gives CDR1 SGHRS, CDR2 YFSETQ. This CDR3 has 15 residues. DNA for the CDR3: TGCGCCAGCAGCTTGTTAGCGGGAGCATTATACGAGCAGTACTTC. This gives the protein CASSLLAGALYEQYF. The whole variable domain, filled in from reference TRBV5-1 and TRBJ2-7, reads KAGVTQTPRYLIKTRGQQVTLSCSPISGHRSVSWYQQTPGQGLQFLFEYFSETQRNKGNFPGRFSGRQFSNSRSEMNVSTLELGDSALYLCASSLLAGALYEQYFGPGTRLTVT.

This chain joins TRBV25-1 and TRBJ2-1; 8 nucleotides match TRBD1. CDR1 and CDR2 from the germline V gene are MGHDK and SYGVNS. This CDR3 comprises 17 residues. The trim removed 2 bases at V and 3 bases at J, leaving 9 bases unmatched. DNA for the CDR3: TGTGCCAGCAGTGAAGATGTAAGACAGGGGCACTACAATGAGCAGTTCTTC. Translation gives CASSEDVRQGHYNEQFF. Drawing the rest from reference TRBV25-1 and TRBJ2-1, the complete variable domain is EADIYQTPRYLVIGTGKKITLECSQTMGHDKMYWYQQDPGMELHLIHYSYGVNSTEKGDLSSESTVSRIRTEHFPLTLESARPSHTSQYLCASSEDVRQGHYNEQFFGPGTRLTVL.

This clonotype was recorded at least ten times. The V gene is TRBV4-2, the J gene TRBJ2-3; TRBD2 matches at 9 bases. The germline CDR1 and CDR2 sequences are LGHNA and YNFKEQ. The CDR3 spans 15 residues. Losses at the gene ends were 4 bases for V and 2 bases for J; bases not matched to a gene: 4. CDR3 sequence (DNA): TGTGCCAGCAGCCGCCCTAGCGGGGTCACAGATACGCAGTATTTT. It is translated as CASSRPSGVTDTQYF.

This clonotype was seen more than once but under ten times. The chain recombines TRBV20-1 with TRBJ2-3; D call uncertain. The germline V and J ends were trimmed by 0 bases and 6 bases, with 19 bases remaining between them. Germline V gives CDR1 DFQATT, CDR2 SNEGSKA (reference sequence). CDR3 size: 16 residues. This CDR3 reads CSAREAMSGLLDTQYF. In DNA, the CDR3 is TGCAGTGCTAGAGAAGCAATGTCGGGTCTCCTGGATACGCAGTATTTT.

This chain joins TRBV5-1 and TRBJ2-1, with 9 bases matching TRBD2. Germline loops: CDR1 SGHRS, CDR2 YFSETQ. The CDR3 has 15 amino acids. The V gene end was trimmed by 4 bases and the J gene end by 7 bases; junction bases not matched to a gene: 9. The DNA of the CDR3 is TGCGCCAGCAGCCAGGAGGGACTAGCTTTGAATGAGCAGTTCTTC. Translating it yields CASSQEGLALNEQFF.